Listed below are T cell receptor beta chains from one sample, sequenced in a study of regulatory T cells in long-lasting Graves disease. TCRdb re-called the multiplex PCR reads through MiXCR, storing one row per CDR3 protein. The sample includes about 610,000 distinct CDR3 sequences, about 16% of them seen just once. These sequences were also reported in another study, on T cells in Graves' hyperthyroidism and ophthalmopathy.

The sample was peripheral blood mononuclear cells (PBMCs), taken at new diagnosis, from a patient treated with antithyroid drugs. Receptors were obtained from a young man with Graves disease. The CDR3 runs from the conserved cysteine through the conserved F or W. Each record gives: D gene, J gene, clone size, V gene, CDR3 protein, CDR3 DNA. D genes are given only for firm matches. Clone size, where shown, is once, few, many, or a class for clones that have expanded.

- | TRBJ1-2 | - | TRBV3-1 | CASSPRGAGGHGYTF | TGTGCCAGCAGCCCTAGAGGGGCCGGGGGACATGGCTACACCTTC
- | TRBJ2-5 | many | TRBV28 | CASSPDGVQETQYF | TGTGCCAGCAGCCCCGACGGGGTCCAAGAGACCCAGTACTTC
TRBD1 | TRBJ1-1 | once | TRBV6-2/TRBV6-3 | CASSWGQMNTEAFF | TGTGCCAGCAGTTGGGGACAGATGAACACTGAAGCTTTCTTT
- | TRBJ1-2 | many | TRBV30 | CACPDRKSYGYTF | TGTGCCTGCCCGGACAGAAAATCCTATGGCTACACCTTC
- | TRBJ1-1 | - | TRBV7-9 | CASSLPPKVNTEAFF | TGTGCCAGCAGCTTACCCCCAAAGGTAAACACTGAAGCTTTCTTT
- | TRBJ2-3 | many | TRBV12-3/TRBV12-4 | CASSWGTRTDTQYF | TGTGCCAGCAGTTGGGGGACTCGCACAGATACGCAGTATTTT
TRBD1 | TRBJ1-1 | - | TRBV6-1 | CASTGGWVNTEAFF | TGTGCCAGCACAGGGGGCTGGGTGAACACTGAAGCTTTCTTT
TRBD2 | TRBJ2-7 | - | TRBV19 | CASGLAGPSYEQYF | TGTGCCAGCGGACTAGCGGGACCATCCTACGAGCAGTACTTC
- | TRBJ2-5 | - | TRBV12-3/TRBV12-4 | CASSYSGDSGPPKTQYF | TGTGCCAGCAGTTACTCAGGGGACTCCGGGCCCCCGAAGACCCAGTACTTC
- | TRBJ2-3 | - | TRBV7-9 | CASSPARADTQYF | TGTGCCAGCAGCCCCGCAAGGGCAGATACGCAGTATTTT
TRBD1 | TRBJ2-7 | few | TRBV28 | CASKSAAGTGVLWQYF | TGTGCCAGCAAATCTGCAGCAGGGACAGGGGTGCTTTGGCAGTACTTC
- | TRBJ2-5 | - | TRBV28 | CASRPTSGEETQYF | TGTGCCAGCAGGCCGACTAGTGGAGAGGAGACCCAGTACTTC
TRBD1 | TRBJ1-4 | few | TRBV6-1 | CASAGGGYGEKLFF | TGTGCCAGCGCAGGGGGGGGATACGGTGAAAAACTGTTTTTT
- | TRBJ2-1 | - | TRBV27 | CASSPTGYRDEQFF | TGTGCCAGCAGTCCGACCGGATACAGGGATGAGCAGTTCTTC
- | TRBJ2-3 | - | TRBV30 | CAWSYGSGASPSTDTQYF | TGTGCCTGGAGCTATGGTTCAGGGGCCTCTCCTAGCACAGATACGCAGTATTTT
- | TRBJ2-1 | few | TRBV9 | CASSVASWGSNNEQFF | TGTGCCAGCAGCGTAGCTAGCTGGGGGTCAAACAATGAGCAGTTCTTC
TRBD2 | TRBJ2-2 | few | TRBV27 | CASSPRGLAGATGELFF | TGTGCCAGCAGTCCGCGCGGACTAGCGGGAGCGACCGGGGAGCTGTTTTTT
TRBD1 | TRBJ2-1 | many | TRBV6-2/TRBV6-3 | CASSPRQGFDEQFF | TGTGCCAGCAGCCCTAGACAGGGTTTCGATGAGCAGTTCTTC
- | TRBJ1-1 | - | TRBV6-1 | CASSPPILTPNTEAFF | TGTGCCAGCAGTCCGCCTATCCTTACACCGAACACTGAAGCTTTCTTT
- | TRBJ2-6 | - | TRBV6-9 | CASSYLSGVGANVLTF | TGTGCCAGCAGTTACCTTTCCGGGGTCGGGGCCAACGTCCTGACTTTC
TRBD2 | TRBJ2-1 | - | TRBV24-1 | CATREGTSGAPASGSSEQFF | TGTGCCACCAGGGAAGGGACTAGCGGAGCTCCCGCTAGCGGGAGCTCTGAGCAGTTCTTC
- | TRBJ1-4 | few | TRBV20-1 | CSAGGDRGKLFF | TGCAGTGCGGGAGGGGATCGCGGGAAACTGTTTTTT
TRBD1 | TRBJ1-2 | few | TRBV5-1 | CASSSGPGQGVGYTF | TGCGCCAGCAGCTCGGGGCCGGGACAGGGGGTTGGCTACACCTTC
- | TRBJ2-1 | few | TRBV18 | CASSPVEGFGVNEQFF | TGTGCCAGCTCACCAGTTGAGGGTTTCGGGGTCAATGAGCAGTTCTTC
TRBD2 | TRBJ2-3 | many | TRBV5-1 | CASSLGLADPGDTQYF | TGCGCCAGCAGCTTGGGACTAGCGGACCCGGGCGATACGCAGTATTTT
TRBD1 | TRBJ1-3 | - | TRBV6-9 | CASSYYSGRGGNTIYF | TGTGCCAGCAGTTACTATTCCGGCAGGGGGGGAAACACCATATATTTT
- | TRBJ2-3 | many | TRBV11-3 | CASSLGLAVTADTQYF | TGTGCCAGCAGCTTAGGGCTGGCAGTTACTGCGGATACGCAGTATTTT
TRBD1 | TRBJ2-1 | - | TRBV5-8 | CASSLNRDSYNEQFF | TGTGCCAGCAGCTTGAATAGGGACAGCTACAATGAGCAGTTCTTC